This T cell receptor beta chain originates from a study of T-cell memory formation after mild COVID-19. In this sample, this clonotype turned up a few times. What it recognizes is unknown. Whole-study results and caveats: Contracting clones from day 15 to 85 had balanced CD4/CD8; later expanders favoured CD4+. What remained unconfirmed was the SARS-CoV-2 specificity of second-wave clones peaking on day 37. Cross-reactive memory appears to have joined, as suggested by some responding clones showing up in pre-infection memory.

TCRalpha and TCRbeta libraries used 5'RACE with constant-segment primers and UMIs. TCRdb re-derived calls from the 5' RACE reads in MiXCR, one entry per CDR3 protein. The sample has just over 400,000 distinct CDR3 sequences; under 25% are singletons. Germline V CDR1 and CDR2: SGHTA, FQGTGA. CDR3 size: 12 residues. The V end was cut by 1 base, the J end by 10 bases, with 8 bases between. The origin of this receptor is an adult woman who had mild COVID-19 (a few samples of this study predate the infection). Cell type and time point are not known. The chain links TRBV7-3 to TRBJ2-1; D is undetermined. The sample was PBMCs or a T cell subset sorted from them (not recorded which). This CDR3 reads CASSLIGTEQFF. In DNA, the CDR3 is TGTGCCAGCAGCTTAATTGGCACCGAGCAGTTCTTC.